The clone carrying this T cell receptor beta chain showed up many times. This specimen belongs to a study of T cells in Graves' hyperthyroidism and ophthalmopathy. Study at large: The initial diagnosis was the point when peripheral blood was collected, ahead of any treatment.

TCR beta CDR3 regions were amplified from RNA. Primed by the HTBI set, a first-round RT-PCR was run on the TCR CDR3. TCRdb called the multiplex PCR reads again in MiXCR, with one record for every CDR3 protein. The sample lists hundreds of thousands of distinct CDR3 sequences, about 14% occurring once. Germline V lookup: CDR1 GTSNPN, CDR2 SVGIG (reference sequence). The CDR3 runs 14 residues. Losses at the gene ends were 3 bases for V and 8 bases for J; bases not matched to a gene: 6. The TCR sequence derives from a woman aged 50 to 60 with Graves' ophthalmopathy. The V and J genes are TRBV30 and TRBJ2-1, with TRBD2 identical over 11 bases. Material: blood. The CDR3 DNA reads TGTGCCTGGAGCGGGACTAGCGGTCACGATGAGCAGTTCTTC. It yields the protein CAWSGTSGHDEQFF.